One and the same sample provided the 3 T cell receptor beta chains below, sequenced in a study of T cells in women clearing cervical HPV infection. Using immunoSEQ multiplex PCR, the repertoire was profiled, and TCRdb retains in-frame clones only, with some absent. The specimen's table records 25,000 to 35,000 clones. Sequencing input: blood buffy coat. Receptor source: a woman aged 18-70 years with a cervical HPV16 infection that either progressed to CIN3+ or cleared (not recorded which).

In the case of this clone: The junction departs from germline at one end; a sequencing error may be responsible. The sequenced fragment ends 3 residues before the CDR3 boundary, so the rest is inferred from the germline J gene. The rearrangement joins TRBV11-2 to TRBJ1-1; D is undetermined. There are 13 residues in the CDR3. The germline V gene encodes CDR1 SGHAT and CDR2 FQNNGV. The sequenced part of the CDR3 DNA is TGTGCCGGCAGCTTGCAGTGGTCCACTGAA. This translates into CAGSLQWSTE. The whole CDR3 protein is CAGSLQWSTEAFF.

CDR3 DNA (partial): TGTGCCAGCAGCCAAGGGGACAGGGGCTATGGC. Translation: CASSQGDRGYG. The entire CDR3 sequence reads CASSQGDRGYGYTF. The gene calls are TRBV4-2 and TRBJ1-2; 10 positions agree with TRBD1. The read ends 3 residues early relative to the CDR3; the germline J gene fills the gap. After removal of 1 base from V and 4 bases from J, the junction contained 0 bases not matched to a gene. Germline CDR1 is LGHNA and CDR2 is YNFKEQ. This CDR3 is 14 amino acids long.

Worth noting for this clone: Sequencing ends 3 residues short of the CDR3 end; the germline J gene provides the rest. Distinct nucleotide sequences in the sample also encode this CDR3. The chain recombines TRBV2 with TRBJ1-3; 7 bases fit TRBD1. The CDR3 is 14 residues long. Trimming removed 6 bases from V and 3 bases from J; junction bases left unmatched: 5. Germline CDR1 reads SNHLY; CDR2 reads FYNNEI. CDR3 DNA (partial): TGTGCCAGCAGGCCAGGGGGAAGTGGAAACACC. It specifies CASRPGGSGNT. From start to end, the CDR3 is CASRPGGSGNTIYF.